This T cell receptor beta chain comes out of a study of OX40 agonist ivuxolimab in advanced cancers. This CDR3 spans 15 amino acids. Germline values: CDR1 SNHLY, CDR2 FYNNEI. With 3 bases removed from V and 1 base from J, the gap between germline ends came to 11 bases. Some clones are missing from TCRdb's copy, which holds only in-frame ones; the method was immunoSEQ multiplex PCR. In the table there are nearly 85,000 clones, approximately 86% of which are singletons. Blood draws occurred at baseline, cycle 4 day 1, and cycle 7 day 1. This specimen was CD4+ or CD8+ T cells sorted from blood, taken in a trial of the OX40 agonist ivuxolimab. The source of this sequence is an adult with an advanced solid tumor such as melanoma, head and neck, liver or kidney cancer. The rearrangement uses TRBV2 and TRBJ2-3; no definite D call. The CDR3 loop reads CASSDDNTRTDTQYF. The CDR3 DNA follows: TGTGCCAGCAGTGATGATAACACACGCACAGATACGCAGTATTTT.